Listed below are T cell receptor beta chains from one sample, sequenced in a study of T cell responses to AZD1222 COVID-19 vaccine. This table comes from immunoSEQ multiplex PCR, and its TCRdb copy is limited to in-frame clones, with some not included. The data hold about 93,000 clones, with around 85% observed a single time. The material was peripheral blood, obtained on day 0 of AZD1222 vaccination. Every receptor here comes from an adult in good health. CDR3s include the opening cysteine and the closing phenylalanine or tryptophan. D genes are given only for firm matches. Where a row states a size, it is once, few, many or the class of an expanded clone; other rows omit it.

d_gene: TRBD1
abundance: .
v_gene: TRBV27
j_gene: TRBJ2-1
CDR3nt: TGTGCCAGCAGTAAAAGACAGGGGGAATACAATGAGCAGTTCTTC
CDR3aa: CASSKRQGEYNEQFF

d_gene: TRBD1
abundance: .
v_gene: TRBV3-1/TRBV3-2
j_gene: TRBJ2-2
CDR3nt: TGTCCCCCCAGGACAGGGGGGGGTACCGGGGAGCTGTTTTTT
CDR3aa: CPPRTGGGTGELFF

d_gene: .
abundance: few
v_gene: TRBV5-5
j_gene: TRBJ1-2
CDR3nt: TGTGCCAGCAGCTTGAATGACCCTATTTCTTATGGCTACACCTTC
CDR3aa: CASSLNDPISYGYTF

d_gene: .
abundance: .
v_gene: TRBV19
j_gene: TRBJ1-5
CDR3nt: TGTGCCAGTAGTATCCTAGGATCGAGTCAGCCCCAGCATTTT
CDR3aa: CASSILGSSQPQHF

d_gene: TRBD1
abundance: .
v_gene: TRBV7-9
j_gene: TRBJ2-7
CDR3nt: TGTGCCAGCAGCTTAGCTCCCGGCACAGGGGGAGCGTACGAGCAGTACTTC
CDR3aa: CASSLAPGTGGAYEQYF

d_gene: .
abundance: once
v_gene: TRBV5-1
j_gene: TRBJ2-1
CDR3nt: TGCGCCAGCAGCCCCGGACTCATCTCCAATGAGCAGTTCTTC
CDR3aa: CASSPGLISNEQFF

d_gene: .
abundance: .
v_gene: TRBV19
j_gene: TRBJ2-2
CDR3nt: TGTGCCAGTAGCGCAGTGGGGAGCACCGGGGAGCTGTTTTTT
CDR3aa: CASSAVGSTGELFF

d_gene: TRBD2
abundance: .
v_gene: TRBV7-2
j_gene: TRBJ2-7
CDR3nt: TGTGCCAGCAGCTTGACTAGCACGAAGAACGAGCAGTACTTC
CDR3aa: CASSLTSTKNEQYF

d_gene: TRBD1
abundance: .
v_gene: TRBV5-6
j_gene: TRBJ2-5
CDR3nt: TGTGCCAGCAGCCTAGGGACAGGTGGGGGGACCCAGTACTTC
CDR3aa: CASSLGTGGGTQYF

d_gene: .
abundance: few
v_gene: TRBV12-3/TRBV12-4
j_gene: TRBJ1-2
CDR3nt: TGTGCCAGCAGGGACAGAGGGGGAAATGGCTACACCTTC
CDR3aa: CASRDRGGNGYTF

d_gene: .
abundance: few
v_gene: TRBV24-1
j_gene: TRBJ1-2
CDR3nt: TGTGCCACCAGTCGACAGAACTATGGCTACACCTTC
CDR3aa: CATSRQNYGYTF

d_gene: .
abundance: .
v_gene: TRBV18
j_gene: TRBJ2-3
CDR3nt: TGTGCCAGCTCACCTTCCCCTCCGAATGGGAGCACAGATACGCAGTATTTT
CDR3aa: CASSPSPPNGSTDTQYF

d_gene: .
abundance: .
v_gene: TRBV27
j_gene: TRBJ2-7
CDR3nt: TGTGCCAGCAGTTTAACCGGGACTGGGGCCTACGAGCAGTACTTC
CDR3aa: CASSLTGTGAYEQYF

d_gene: .
abundance: .
v_gene: TRBV9
j_gene: TRBJ1-6
CDR3nt: TGTGCCAGCAGCGTAGATTGGGGAGTTGATTCACCCCTCCACTTT
CDR3aa: CASSVDWGVDSPLHF

d_gene: TRBD1
abundance: .
v_gene: TRBV4-1
j_gene: TRBJ1-5
CDR3nt: TGCGCCAGCAGCCAAGGGGGACAGGGGGCTTGGCAGCCCCAGCATTTT
CDR3aa: CASSQGGQGAWQPQHF

d_gene: .
abundance: .
v_gene: TRBV5-5
j_gene: TRBJ1-5
CDR3nt: TGTGCCAGCAGCCCGGGGTGGGGGGATCAGCCCCAGCATTTT
CDR3aa: CASSPGWGDQPQHF

d_gene: TRBD2
abundance: .
v_gene: TRBV4-3
j_gene: TRBJ2-1
CDR3nt: TGCGCCAGCAGCCAAACTAGCGGGAGTATTCATGAGCAGTTCTTC
CDR3aa: CASSQTSGSIHEQFF

d_gene: .
abundance: .
v_gene: TRBV12-3/TRBV12-4
j_gene: TRBJ1-5
CDR3nt: TGTGCCAGCAGTTTTGGGAACAATCAGCCCCAGCATTTT
CDR3aa: CASSFGNNQPQHF

d_gene: .
abundance: .
v_gene: TRBV11-2
j_gene: TRBJ2-1
CDR3nt: TGTGCCAGCGCCCAGGTCCCATTCTACAATGAGCAGTTCTTC
CDR3aa: CASAQVPFYNEQFF

d_gene: .
abundance: .
v_gene: TRBV28
j_gene: TRBJ1-1
CDR3nt: TGTGCCAGCAGTTTTCAGCGTGCGAACACTGAAGCTTTCTTT
CDR3aa: CASSFQRANTEAFF

d_gene: .
abundance: once
v_gene: TRBV4-1
j_gene: TRBJ2-5
CDR3nt: TGCGCCAGCAGCCAAGGAGGCGGACTTGCGGAGACCCAGTACTTC
CDR3aa: CASSQGGGLAETQYF

d_gene: .
abundance: .
v_gene: TRBV1
j_gene: TRBJ2-1
CDR3nt: TGCACCAGCAGCCAAGATACCCCTCACCCCGGCGGGACTTACAATGAGCAGTTCTTC
CDR3aa: CTSSQDTPHPGGTYNEQFF

d_gene: TRBD2
abundance: once
v_gene: TRBV30
j_gene: TRBJ2-2
CDR3nt: TGTGCCTGGGAGTCGGGACTAGCGGGACCCACCGGGGAGCTGTTTTTT
CDR3aa: CAWESGLAGPTGELFF

d_gene: .
abundance: once
v_gene: TRBV2
j_gene: TRBJ1-1
CDR3nt: TGTGCCAGCAGCTCTCACCTCTCGAACACTGAAGCTTTCTTT
CDR3aa: CASSSHLSNTEAFF